A selection of T cell receptor beta chains follows, all from one sample in a study of T cell responses to AZD1222 COVID-19 vaccine. Clones were read by immunoSEQ multiplex PCR, and TCRdb kept only the in-frame ones, dropping some. The table includes 90,000 to 120,000 clones, approximately 90% detected once. The starting material was peripheral blood, obtained on day 0 of AZD1222 vaccination. All receptors derive from an adult in good health. Each CDR3 is given with its conserved first and last residue. The D gene is left open where the match is weak. Clone sizes are given selectively: once, few, many, or a class where the clone is expanded.

D	J	size	V	DNA	CDR3
TRBD2	TRBJ2-1	.	TRBV27	TGTGCCAGCACCTCGTTGGCTAGCGGGAGCCAGCAGTTCTTC	CASTSLASGSQQFF
.	TRBJ1-5	few	TRBV15	TGTGCCACCAGCAGAGACAGGACGGGCAATCAGCCCCAGCATTTT	CATSRDRTGNQPQHF
.	TRBJ1-3	.	TRBV27	TGTGCCAGCAGTCCCCCCGGTAGACCAAACACCATATATTTT	CASSPPGRPNTIYF
TRBD2	TRBJ2-1	.	TRBV9	TGTGCCAGCAGTGTAGCGGGGGCGGTCAATGAGCAGTTCTTC	CASSVAGAVNEQFF
.	TRBJ1-1	once	TRBV6-1	TGTGCCAGCAGTGAAATGAGACAGGTGGCTGAAGCTTTCTTT	CASSEMRQVAEAFF
TRBD2	TRBJ2-7	.	TRBV19	TGTGCCAGTAGCAGGACTAGCGGGAGTTCTCCCGCCTACGAGCAGTACTTC	CASSRTSGSSPAYEQYF
TRBD1	TRBJ1-1	.	TRBV7-8	TGTGCCAGCAGCATCGGGACAGCGAACACTGAAGCTTTCTTT	CASSIGTANTEAFF
.	TRBJ1-1	.	TRBV7-6	TGTGCCAGCGTACGATACGAACTGCCCGGGACTGAAGCTTTCTTT	CASVRYELPGTEAFF
.	TRBJ2-7	.	TRBV6-5	TGTGCCAGCAGTTCAAAGGCGGGACAGAGCTCCTACGAGCAGTACTTC	CASSSKAGQSSYEQYF
.	TRBJ2-1	.	TRBV19	TGTGCCACTGCCGGAGGAGGTATGCAGTTCTTC	CATAGGGMQFF
.	TRBJ1-1	.	TRBV12-3/TRBV12-4	TGTGCCAGCAGTTTAGGGGTGAACACTGAAGCTTTCTTT	CASSLGVNTEAFF
TRBD1	TRBJ1-1	.	TRBV9	TGTGCCAGCAGCGTATACCACAGGGGGACGAACACTGAAGCTTTCTTT	CASSVYHRGTNTEAFF
.	TRBJ1-4	.	TRBV6-1	TGTGCCAGCAGTGAAGTGCGGGAAGCGGAGGAAAAACTGTTTTTT	CASSEVREAEEKLFF
TRBD1	TRBJ1-5	.	TRBV19	TGTGCCAGTAGTATTAAAGGGGCAGGGGGCGAGCAGCCCCAGCATTTT	CASSIKGAGGEQPQHF
.	TRBJ1-5	.	TRBV6-5	TGTGCCAGCAGTTTGAGGGCTCAGCCCCAGCATTTT	CASSLRAQPQHF
.	TRBJ2-1	.	TRBV29-1	TGCAGCGTGAAGCCAATCGACAGCAACCTCGGCAATGAGCAGTTCTTC	CSVKPIDSNLGNEQFF
.	TRBJ2-7	.	TRBV4-1	TGCGCCAGCAGCCAAGATATTAGGGAGCAGTACTTC	CASSQDIREQYF